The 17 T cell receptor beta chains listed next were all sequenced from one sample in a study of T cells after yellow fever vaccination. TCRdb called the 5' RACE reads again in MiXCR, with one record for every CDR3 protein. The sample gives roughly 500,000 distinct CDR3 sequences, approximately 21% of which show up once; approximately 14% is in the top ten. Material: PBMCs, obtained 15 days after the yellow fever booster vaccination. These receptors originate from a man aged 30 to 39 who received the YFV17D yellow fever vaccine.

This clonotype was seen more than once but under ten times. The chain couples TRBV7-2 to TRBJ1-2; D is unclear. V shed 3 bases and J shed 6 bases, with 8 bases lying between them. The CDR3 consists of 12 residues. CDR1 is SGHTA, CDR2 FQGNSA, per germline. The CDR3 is CASSLNVDGYTF. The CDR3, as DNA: TGTGCCAGCAGCTTGAATGTCGATGGCTACACCTTC.

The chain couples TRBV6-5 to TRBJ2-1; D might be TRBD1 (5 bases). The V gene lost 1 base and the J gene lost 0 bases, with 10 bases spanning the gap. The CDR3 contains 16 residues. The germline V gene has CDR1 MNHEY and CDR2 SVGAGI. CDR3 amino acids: CASSYFEQGSYNEQFF. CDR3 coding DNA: TGTGCCAGCAGTTACTTCGAGCAGGGCTCCTACAATGAGCAGTTCTTC.

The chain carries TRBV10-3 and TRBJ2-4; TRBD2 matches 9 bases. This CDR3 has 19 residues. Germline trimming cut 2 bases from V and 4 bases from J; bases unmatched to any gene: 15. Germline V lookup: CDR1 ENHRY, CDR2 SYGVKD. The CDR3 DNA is TGTGCCATCAGTGAGAGGAATGAGGGACTAGCCGACCTGAAAAACATTCAGTACTTC. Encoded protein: CAISERNEGLADLKNIQYF.

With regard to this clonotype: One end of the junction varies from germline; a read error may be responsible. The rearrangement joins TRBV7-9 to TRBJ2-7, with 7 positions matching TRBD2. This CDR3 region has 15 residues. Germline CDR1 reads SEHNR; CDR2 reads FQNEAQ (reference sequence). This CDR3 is CACSLGAGVGYEQYF. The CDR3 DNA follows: TGTGCCTGCAGCTTAGGGGCGGGAGTGGGCTACGAGCAGTACTTC.

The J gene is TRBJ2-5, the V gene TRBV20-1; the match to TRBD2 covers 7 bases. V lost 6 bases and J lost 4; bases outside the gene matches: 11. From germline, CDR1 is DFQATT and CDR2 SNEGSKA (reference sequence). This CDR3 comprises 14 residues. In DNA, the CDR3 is TGCAGTGCACGACTAGCTGTGGTGGGAGAGACCCAGTACTTC. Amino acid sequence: CSARLAVVGETQYF.

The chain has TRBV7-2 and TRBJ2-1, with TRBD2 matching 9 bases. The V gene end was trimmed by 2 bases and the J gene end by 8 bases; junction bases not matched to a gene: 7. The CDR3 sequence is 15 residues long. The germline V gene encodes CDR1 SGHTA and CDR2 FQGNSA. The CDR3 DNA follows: TGTGCCAGCAGCTTAAGAAGTAGCGGGAGCTATGAGCAGTTCTTC. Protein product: CASSLRSSGSYEQFF.

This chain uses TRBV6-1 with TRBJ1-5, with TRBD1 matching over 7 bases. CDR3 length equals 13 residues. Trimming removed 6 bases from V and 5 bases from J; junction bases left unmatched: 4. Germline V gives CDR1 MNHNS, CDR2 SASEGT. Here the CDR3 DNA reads TGTGCCAGCAGCGCCACAGGGGATCAGCCCCAGCATTTT. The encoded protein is CASSATGDQPQHF.

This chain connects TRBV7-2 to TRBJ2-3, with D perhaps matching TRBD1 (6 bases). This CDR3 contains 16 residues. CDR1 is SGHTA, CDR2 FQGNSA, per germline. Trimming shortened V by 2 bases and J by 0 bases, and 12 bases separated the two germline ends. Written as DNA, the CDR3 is TGTGCCAGCAGCTTAAGGGGGTCGAGGAGCACAGATACGCAGTATTTT. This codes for CASSLRGSRSTDTQYF.

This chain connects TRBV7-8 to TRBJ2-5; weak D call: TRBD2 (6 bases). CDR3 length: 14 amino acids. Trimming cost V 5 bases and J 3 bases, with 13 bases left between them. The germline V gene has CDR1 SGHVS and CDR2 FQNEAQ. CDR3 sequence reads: CASSHRDWEETQYF. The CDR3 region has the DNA TGTGCCAGCAGCCACCGGGACTGGGAAGAGACCCAGTACTTC.

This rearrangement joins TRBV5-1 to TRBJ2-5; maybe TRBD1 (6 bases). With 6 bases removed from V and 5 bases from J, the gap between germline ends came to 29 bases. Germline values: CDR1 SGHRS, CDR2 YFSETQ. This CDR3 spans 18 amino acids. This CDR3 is CASTRGSGRFQGMETQYF. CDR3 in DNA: TGCGCCAGCACCAGGGGTTCGGGTAGGTTCCAGGGGATGGAGACCCAGTACTTC.

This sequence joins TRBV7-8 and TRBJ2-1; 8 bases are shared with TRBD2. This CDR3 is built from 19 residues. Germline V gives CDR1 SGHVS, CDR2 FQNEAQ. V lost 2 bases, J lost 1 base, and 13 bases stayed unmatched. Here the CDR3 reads CASSLYHPTIAGSYNEQFF. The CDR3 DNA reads TGTGCCAGCAGCTTATACCACCCGACGATAGCGGGATCCTACAATGAGCAGTTCTTC.

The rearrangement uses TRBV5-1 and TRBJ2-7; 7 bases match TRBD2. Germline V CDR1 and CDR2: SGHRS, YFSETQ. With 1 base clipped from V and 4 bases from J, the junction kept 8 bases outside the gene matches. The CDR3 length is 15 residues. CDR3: CASSLWGGSSYEQYF. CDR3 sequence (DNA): TGCGCCAGCAGCTTGTGGGGCGGGAGCTCATACGAGCAGTACTTC.

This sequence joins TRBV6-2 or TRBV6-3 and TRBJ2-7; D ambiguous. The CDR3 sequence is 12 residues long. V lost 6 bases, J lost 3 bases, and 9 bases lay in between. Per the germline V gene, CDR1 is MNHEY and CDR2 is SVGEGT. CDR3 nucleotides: TGTGCCAGCAGGTCTGGAATCTACGAGCAGTACTTC. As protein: CASRSGIYEQYF.

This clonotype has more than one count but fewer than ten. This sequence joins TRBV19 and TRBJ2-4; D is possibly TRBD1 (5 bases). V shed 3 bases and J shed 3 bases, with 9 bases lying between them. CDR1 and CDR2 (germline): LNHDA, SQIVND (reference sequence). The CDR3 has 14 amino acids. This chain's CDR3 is CASSIRRDKNIQYF. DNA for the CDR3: TGTGCCAGTAGTATTCGCAGGGACAAAAACATTCAGTACTTC.

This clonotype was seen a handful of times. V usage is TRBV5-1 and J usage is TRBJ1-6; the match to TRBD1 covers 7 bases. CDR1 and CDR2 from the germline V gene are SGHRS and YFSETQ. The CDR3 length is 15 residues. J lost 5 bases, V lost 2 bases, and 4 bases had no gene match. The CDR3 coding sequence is TGCGCCAGCAGCTTACGGACAGGAGATAATTCACCCCTCCACTTT. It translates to CASSLRTGDNSPLHF.

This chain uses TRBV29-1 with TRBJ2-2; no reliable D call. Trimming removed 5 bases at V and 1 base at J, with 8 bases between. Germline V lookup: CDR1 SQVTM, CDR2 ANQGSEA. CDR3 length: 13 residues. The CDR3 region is CSVIDQNTGELFF. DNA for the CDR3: TGCAGCGTTATAGACCAGAACACCGGGGAGCTGTTTTTT.

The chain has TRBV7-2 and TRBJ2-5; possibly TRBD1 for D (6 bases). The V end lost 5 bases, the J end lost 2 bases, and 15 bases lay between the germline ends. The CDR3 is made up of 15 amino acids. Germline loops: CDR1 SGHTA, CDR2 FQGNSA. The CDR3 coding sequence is TGTGCCAGCAGCGAGATGGGACAAAGACAAGAGACCCAGTACTTC. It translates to CASSEMGQRQETQYF.